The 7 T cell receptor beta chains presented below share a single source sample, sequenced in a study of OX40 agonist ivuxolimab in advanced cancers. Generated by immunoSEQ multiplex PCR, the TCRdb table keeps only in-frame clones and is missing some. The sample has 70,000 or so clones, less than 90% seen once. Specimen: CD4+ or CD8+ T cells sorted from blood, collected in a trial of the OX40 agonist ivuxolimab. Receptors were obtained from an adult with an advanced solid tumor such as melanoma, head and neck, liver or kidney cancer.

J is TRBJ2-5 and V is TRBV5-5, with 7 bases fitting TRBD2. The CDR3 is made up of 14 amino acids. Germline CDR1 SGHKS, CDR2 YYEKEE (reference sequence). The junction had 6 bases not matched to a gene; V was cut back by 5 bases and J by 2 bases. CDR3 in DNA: TGTGCCAGCAGTTGGGGGGGATCACAAGAGACCCAGTACTTC. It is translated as CASSWGGSQETQYF.

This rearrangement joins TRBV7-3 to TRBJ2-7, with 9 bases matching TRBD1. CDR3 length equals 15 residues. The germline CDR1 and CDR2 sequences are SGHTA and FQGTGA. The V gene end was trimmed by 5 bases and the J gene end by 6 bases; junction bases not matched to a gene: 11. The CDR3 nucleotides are TGTGCCAGCAGCCCCACAGGGGGCGCTGGACGCGAGCAGTACTTC. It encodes CASSPTGGAGREQYF.

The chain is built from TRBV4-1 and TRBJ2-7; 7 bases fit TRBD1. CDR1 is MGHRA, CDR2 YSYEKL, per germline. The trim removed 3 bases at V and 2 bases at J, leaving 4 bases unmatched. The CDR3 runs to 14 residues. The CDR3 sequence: CASSQGTVTYEQYF. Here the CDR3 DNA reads TGCGCCAGCAGCCAGGGGACAGTTACCTACGAGCAGTACTTC.

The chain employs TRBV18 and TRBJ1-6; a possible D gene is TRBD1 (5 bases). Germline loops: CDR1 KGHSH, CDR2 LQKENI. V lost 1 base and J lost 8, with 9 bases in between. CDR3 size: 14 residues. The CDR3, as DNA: TGTGCCAGCTCACCACAAGACAGAGATTCACCCCTCCACTTT. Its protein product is CASSPQDRDSPLHF.

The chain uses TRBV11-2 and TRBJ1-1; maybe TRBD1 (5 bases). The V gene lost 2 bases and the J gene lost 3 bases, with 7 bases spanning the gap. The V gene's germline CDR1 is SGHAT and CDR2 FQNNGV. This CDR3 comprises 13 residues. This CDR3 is CASSLSRDTEAFF. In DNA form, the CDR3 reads TGTGCCAGCAGCTTAAGCAGGGACACTGAAGCTTTCTTT.

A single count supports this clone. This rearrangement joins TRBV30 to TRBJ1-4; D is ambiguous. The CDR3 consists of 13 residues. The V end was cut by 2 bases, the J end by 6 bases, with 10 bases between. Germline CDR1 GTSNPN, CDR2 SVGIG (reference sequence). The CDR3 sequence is CAWSPAEDEKLFF. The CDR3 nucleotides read TGTGCCTGGAGTCCTGCTGAGGATGAAAAACTGTTTTTT. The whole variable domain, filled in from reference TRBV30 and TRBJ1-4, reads SQTIHQWPATLVQPVGSPLSLECTVEGTSNPNLYWYRQAAGRGLQLLFYSVGIGQISSEVPQNLSASRPQDRQFILSSKKLLLSDSGFYLCAWSPAEDEKLFFGSGTQLSVL.

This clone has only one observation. CDR3 amino acids: CASSIWTGLGYGYTF. Written as DNA, the CDR3 is TGTGCCAGTAGTATTTGGACAGGGCTTGGCTATGGCTACACCTTC. V usage is TRBV19 and J usage is TRBJ1-2, with 8 bases aligning to TRBD1. J lost 4 bases, V lost 3 bases, and 7 bases had no gene match. The CDR3 is made up of 15 amino acids. In germline, CDR1 is LNHDA, CDR2 SQIVND (reference sequence).